This entry features one T cell receptor beta chain sequence. These data are taken from a study of blood T cell repertoires in COVID-19. The wider study: PBMCs, B-cell-depleted T cells, or T cells provided the cDNA or gDNA that made up the material.

Original data processing: Amplified reference gene primers provided the basis for estimating nucleated cell counts. The assay was immunoSEQ multiplex PCR, and TCRdb's table has in-frame clones only and misses some. V, J and clone size derive from that table, while D and trimming were established from the DNA sequence. The data show 250,000 or so clones, 75% to 90% seen once. The trim removed 10 bases at V and 13 bases at J, leaving 8 bases unmatched. CDR1 LNHDA and CDR2 SQIVND come from the germline V gene (reference sequence). This CDR3 has 11 amino acids. Study members were between roughly 18 and 89 years old and lived in roughly 24 US regions. Clinical history as reported by participants underpinned cohort assignment.

The chain couples TRBV19 to TRBJ2-1, with 9 bases lining up with TRBD1. This TCR was recovered from a woman in her twenties or thirties with acute COVID-19. Specimen: PBMCs or T cells enriched from blood (not recorded which). The CDR3 protein is CATRGDRVQFF. Here the CDR3 DNA reads TGTGCCACAAGGGGGGACAGGGTTCAGTTCTTC.